What follows describes a single T cell receptor (beta chain). TCRdb's copy holds only in-frame clones and misses some; the assay was immunoSEQ multiplex PCR. Of 150,000 to 200,000 clones in the sample, roughly 85% were seen once. This sample was taken from a study of blood T cell repertoires in COVID-19. Losses at the gene ends were 5 bases for V and 5 bases for J; bases not matched to a gene: 5. The CDR3 sequence is 14 residues long. The germline CDR1 and CDR2 sequences are LGHNA and YNFKEQ. Sequencing used peripheral blood. This chain joins TRBV4-2 and TRBJ2-3, with TRBD1 matching over 9 bases. The receptor comes from a man between 50 and 59 years old with active or convalescent COVID-19. The CDR3 DNA follows: TGTGCCAGCAGCGGGGACAGGGTTGGAGATACGCAGTATTTT. Encoded protein: CASSGDRVGDTQYF.